This TCR beta chain stems from a study of naive and memory T cell subsets. Both TRBC1 and TRBC2 were covered by a beta constant-region primer of two equimolar oligonucleotides. In TCRdb, the UMI-ligation and nested PCR reads were re-called with MiXCR into one record per CDR3 protein. The top ten hold 18% of the sample, which has around 23,000 distinct CDR3 sequences, 9.5% to 11% seen once. Regarding the study as a whole: In naive cells, over 95% of TCR sequences were seen only once. In CD4 and CD8 cells, diversity dropped from naive through EMRA.

This clonotype has ten or more counts. The antigen is undetermined. The sequence was obtained from a human donor in good health. Sequencing was carried out using central memory CD8+ T cells from blood.

The CDR3 DNA reads as TGTGCCAGCAGCACCGGACCAGAGGGGCCCCCGAACAATGAGCAGTTCTTC. Translation gives CASSTGPEGPPNNEQFF. The rearrangement links TRBV9 to TRBJ2-1; D may match TRBD1 or TRBD2 (5 bases each). Germline V gene lookup returns CDR1 SGDLS and CDR2 YYNGEE. V shed 4 bases and J shed 5 bases, with 22 bases lying between them. This CDR3 contains 17 residues.